The T cell receptor beta chain under discussion was sequenced for a study of T cells in Graves' hyperthyroidism and ophthalmopathy. The hyperthyroidism patients had all been newly diagnosed, and their disease duration was under 2 months. Their ages ranged from 18 to 65 years. Study conclusions and caveats: Most clonotypes that expanded in the thyroid above 0.001 also showed up in blood.

This clonotype was detected ten times or more. Its cognate antigen is unknown. TCR beta CDR3 regions were amplified from RNA. Initially, a first-round RT-PCR of the TCR CDR3 employed the HTBI primer set. Using its own MiXCR run on the multiplex PCR reads, TCRdb lists one record per CDR3 protein. The table has some 180,000 distinct CDR3 sequences, approximately 15% seen once. V was pared by 3 bases and J by 4 bases, with 15 bases between. The CDR3 has 15 residues. In germline, CDR1 is SEHNR, CDR2 FQNEAQ (reference sequence). The chain links TRBV7-9 to TRBJ1-1; no firm D call. The TCR comes from a woman in her fifties or sixties with Graves' hyperthyroidism. Input material: blood. CDR3: CASSLGSPRATEAFF. Here the CDR3 DNA reads TGTGCCAGCAGCTTGGGGTCACCCCGGGCCACTGAAGCTTTCTTT.